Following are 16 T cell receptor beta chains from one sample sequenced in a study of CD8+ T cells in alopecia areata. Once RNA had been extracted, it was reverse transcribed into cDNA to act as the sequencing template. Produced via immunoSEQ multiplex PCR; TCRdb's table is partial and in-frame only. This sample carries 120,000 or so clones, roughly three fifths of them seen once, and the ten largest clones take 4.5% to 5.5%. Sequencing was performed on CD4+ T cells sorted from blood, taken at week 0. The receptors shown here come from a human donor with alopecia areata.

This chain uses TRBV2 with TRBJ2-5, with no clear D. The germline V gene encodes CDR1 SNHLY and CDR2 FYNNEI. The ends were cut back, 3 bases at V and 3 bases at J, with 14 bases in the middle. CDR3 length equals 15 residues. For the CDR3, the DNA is TGTGCCAGCAGTGAGGCCCCGGAGACGGAAGAGACCCAGTACTTC. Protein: CASSEAPETEETQYF.

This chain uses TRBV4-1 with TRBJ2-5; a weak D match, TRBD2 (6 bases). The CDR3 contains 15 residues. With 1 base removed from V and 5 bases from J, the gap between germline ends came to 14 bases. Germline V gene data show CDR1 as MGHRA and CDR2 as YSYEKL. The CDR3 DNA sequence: TGCGCCAGCAGCCAAGGCAATCCGGGGGAGGAGACCCAGTACTTC. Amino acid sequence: CASSQGNPGEETQYF.

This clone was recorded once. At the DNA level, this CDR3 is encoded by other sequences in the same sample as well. This chain's CDR3 is CASSPPTDTQYF. The DNA of the CDR3 is TGCGCCAGCAGCCCACCCACAGATACGCAGTATTTT. V is TRBV5-1 and J is TRBJ2-3; no clear D. CDR1 and CDR2 from the germline V gene are SGHRS and YFSETQ. The CDR3 consists of 12 residues. The V end lost 4 bases, the J end lost 2 bases, and 5 bases lay between the germline ends. The full variable domain, in which reference TRBV5-1 and TRBJ2-3 provide the parts outside the CDR3, is KAGVTQTPRYLIKTRGQQVTLSCSPISGHRSVSWYQQTPGQGLQFLFEYFSETQRNKGNFPGRFSGRQFSNSRSEMNVSTLELGDSALYLCASSPPTDTQYFGPGTRLTVL.

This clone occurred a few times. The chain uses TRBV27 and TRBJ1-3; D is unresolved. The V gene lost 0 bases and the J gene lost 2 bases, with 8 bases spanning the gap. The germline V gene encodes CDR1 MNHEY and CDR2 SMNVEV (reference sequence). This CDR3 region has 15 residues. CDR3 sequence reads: CASSLSKAAGNTIYF. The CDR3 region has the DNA TGTGCCAGCAGTTTATCGAAGGCTGCTGGAAACACCATATATTTT.

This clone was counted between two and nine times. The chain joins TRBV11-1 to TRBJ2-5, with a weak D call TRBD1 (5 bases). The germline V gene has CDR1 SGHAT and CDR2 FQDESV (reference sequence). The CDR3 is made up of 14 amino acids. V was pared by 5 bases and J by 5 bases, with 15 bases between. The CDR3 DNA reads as TGTGCCAGCAGCCCAGGGCAGTTCGGCGAGACCCAGTACTTC. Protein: CASSPGQFGETQYF.

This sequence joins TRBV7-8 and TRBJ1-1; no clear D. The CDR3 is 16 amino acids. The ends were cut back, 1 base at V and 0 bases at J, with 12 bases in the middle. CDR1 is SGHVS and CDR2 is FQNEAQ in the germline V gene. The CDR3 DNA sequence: TGTGCCAGCAGCTTAGGGGCGCTATCAATGAACACTGAAGCTTTCTTT. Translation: CASSLGALSMNTEAFF.

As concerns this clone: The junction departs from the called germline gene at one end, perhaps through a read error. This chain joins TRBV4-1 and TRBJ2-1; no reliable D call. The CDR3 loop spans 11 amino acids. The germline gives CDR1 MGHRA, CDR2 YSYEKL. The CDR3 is CASSQDLYPVF. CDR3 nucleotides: TGCGCCAGCAGCCAAGATCTGTACCCCGTCTTC.

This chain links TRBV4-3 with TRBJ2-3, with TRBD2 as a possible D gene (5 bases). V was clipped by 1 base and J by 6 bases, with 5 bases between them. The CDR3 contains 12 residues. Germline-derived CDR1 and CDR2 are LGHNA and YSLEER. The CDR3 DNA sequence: TGCGCCAGCAGCCAAGCGGGGGATACGCAGTATTTT. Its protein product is CASSQAGDTQYF.

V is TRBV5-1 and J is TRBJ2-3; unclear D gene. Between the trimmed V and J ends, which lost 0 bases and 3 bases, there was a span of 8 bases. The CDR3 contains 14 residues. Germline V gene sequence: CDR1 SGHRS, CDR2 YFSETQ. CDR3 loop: CASSLVGKTDTQYF. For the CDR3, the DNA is TGCGCCAGCAGCTTGGTTGGGAAAACAGATACGCAGTATTTT.

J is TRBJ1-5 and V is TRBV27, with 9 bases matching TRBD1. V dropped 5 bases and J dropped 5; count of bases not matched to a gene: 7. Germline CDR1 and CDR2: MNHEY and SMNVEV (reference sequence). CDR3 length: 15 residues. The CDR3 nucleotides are TGTGCCAGCAGTCCGGGACAGGGCCACCATCAGCCCCAGCATTTT. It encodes CASSPGQGHHQPQHF.

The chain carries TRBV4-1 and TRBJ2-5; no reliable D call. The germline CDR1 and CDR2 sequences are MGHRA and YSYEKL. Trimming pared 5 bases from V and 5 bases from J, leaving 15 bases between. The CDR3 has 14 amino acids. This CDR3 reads CASSSPIAGETQYF. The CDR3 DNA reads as TGCGCCAGCAGCTCCCCTATTGCCGGGGAGACCCAGTACTTC.

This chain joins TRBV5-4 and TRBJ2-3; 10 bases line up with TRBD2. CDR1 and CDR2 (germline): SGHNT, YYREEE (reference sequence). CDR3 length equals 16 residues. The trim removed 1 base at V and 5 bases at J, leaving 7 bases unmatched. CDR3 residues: CASSLKASGRGDTQYF. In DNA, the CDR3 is TGTGCCAGCAGCTTGAAGGCTAGCGGGAGAGGAGATACGCAGTATTTT.

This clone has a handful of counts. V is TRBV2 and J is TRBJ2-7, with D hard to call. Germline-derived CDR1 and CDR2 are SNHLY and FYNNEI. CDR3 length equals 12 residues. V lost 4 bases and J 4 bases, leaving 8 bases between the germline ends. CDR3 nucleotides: TGTGCCAGCAGTGTGCCTCTTTACGAGCAGTACTTC. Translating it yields CASSVPLYEQYF.

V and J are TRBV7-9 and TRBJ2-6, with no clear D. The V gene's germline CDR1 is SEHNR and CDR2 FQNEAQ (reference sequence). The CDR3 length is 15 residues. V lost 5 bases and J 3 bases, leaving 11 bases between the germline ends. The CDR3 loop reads CASSPPLFGANVLTF. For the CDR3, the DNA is TGTGCCAGCAGCCCCCCCCTTTTTGGGGCCAACGTCCTGACTTTC.

DNA for the CDR3: TGTGCCAGCAGTGAAACAGCGGGGCAGCCCCAGCATTTT. Translated: CASSETAGQPQHF. The rearrangement joins TRBV2 to TRBJ1-5, with D unclear. The CDR3 covers 13 residues. Trimming removed 2 bases from V and 7 bases from J, with 9 bases in between. CDR1 and CDR2 from the germline V gene are SNHLY and FYNNEI. Full variable domain (rest looked up from reference TRBV2 and TRBJ1-5): EPEVTQTPSHQVTQMGQEVILRCVPISNHLYFYWYRQILGQKVEFLVSFYNNEISEKSEIFDDQFSVERPDGSNFTLKIRSTKLEDSAMYFCASSETAGQPQHFGDGTRLSIL.

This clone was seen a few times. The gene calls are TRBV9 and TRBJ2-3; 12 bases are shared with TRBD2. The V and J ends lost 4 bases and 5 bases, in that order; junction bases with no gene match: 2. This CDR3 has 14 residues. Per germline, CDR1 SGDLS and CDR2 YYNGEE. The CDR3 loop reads CASSTTSGRDTQYF. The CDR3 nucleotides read TGTGCCAGCAGCACGACTAGCGGGAGAGATACGCAGTATTTT.